This T cell receptor (beta chain) was captured by sequencing in a study of cytomegalovirus exposure and HLA in healthy donors. Study in general: Unique TCRs numbering roughly 80 million, obtained from HLA-typed donors, made up an early data release.

PCR primers comprised 60 Vbeta and 13 Jbeta primers. The assay was immunoSEQ multiplex PCR, and TCRdb's table has in-frame clones only and misses some. This sample has over 75,000 clones, with over 60% found just once. The sequenced material came from PBMCs. The clonotype was recovered from a female donor in good health and CMV-seronegative.

The CDR3 loop is CSATFGSPLHF. The CDR3 DNA reads TGCAGTGCCACTTTCGGGTCACCCCTCCACTTT. The chain is built from TRBV20-1 and TRBJ1-6; D is unclear. The CDR3 is 11 residues long. The V end lost 6 bases, the J end lost 10 bases, and 10 bases lay between the germline ends. Germline loops: CDR1 DFQATT, CDR2 SNEGSKA (reference sequence).